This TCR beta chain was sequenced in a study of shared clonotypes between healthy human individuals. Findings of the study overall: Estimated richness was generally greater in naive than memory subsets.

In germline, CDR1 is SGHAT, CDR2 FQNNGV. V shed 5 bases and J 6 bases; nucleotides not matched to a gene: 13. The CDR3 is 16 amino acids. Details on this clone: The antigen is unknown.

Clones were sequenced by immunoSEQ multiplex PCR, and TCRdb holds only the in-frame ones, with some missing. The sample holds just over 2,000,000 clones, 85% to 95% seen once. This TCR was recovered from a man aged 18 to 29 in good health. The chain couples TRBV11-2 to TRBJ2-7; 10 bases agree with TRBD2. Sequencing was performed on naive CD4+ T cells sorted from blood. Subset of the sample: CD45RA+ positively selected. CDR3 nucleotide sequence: TGTGCCAGCAGCCGCTTAGAGCGGGGGGGCCAATCCGAGCAGTACTTC. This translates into CASSRLERGGQSEQYF. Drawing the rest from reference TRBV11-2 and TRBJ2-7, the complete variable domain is EAGVAQSPRYKIIEKRQSVAFWCNPISGHATLYWYQQILGQGPKLLIQFQNNGVVDDSQLPKDRFSAERLKGVDSTLKIQPAKLEDSAVYLCASSRLERGGQSEQYFGPGTRLTVT.